This T cell receptor beta chain was identified in a study of blood T cell repertoires in COVID-19. Study details: Donors in the United States, Italy and Spain gave samples during acute or convalescent COVID-19. T cells, B-cell-depleted T cells, or PBMCs supplied cDNA or gDNA.

Source study methods: Estimated nucleated cell counts came from reference gene primer amplification. Clones were read by immunoSEQ multiplex PCR, and TCRdb kept only the in-frame ones, dropping some. From that table come the V and J calls and clone size; the DNA was used to work out D and trimming. The data hold about 24,000 clones, with roughly 90% observed a single time. CDR1 SGHKS and CDR2 YYEKEE come from the germline V gene (reference sequence). V lost 2 bases and J 2 bases, leaving 12 bases between the germline ends. This CDR3 spans 15 amino acids. Source material: peripheral blood. The clonotype comes from a woman in her 70s with active COVID-19. J is TRBJ2-3 and V is TRBV5-5; TRBD1 might be the D (5 bases). The CDR3 here is CASSFRDPSTDTQYF. The DNA for the CDR3 is TGTGCCAGCAGCTTCAGGGATCCATCCACAGATACGCAGTATTTT.